A single sample is the source of the 29 T cell receptor beta chains below, sequenced in a study of blood T cell repertoires in COVID-19. Profiled with immunoSEQ multiplex PCR; TCRdb holds only in-frame clones, not every one. The sample lists about 180,000 clones; about 82% were seen once. Sequenced sample: PBMCs or T cells enriched from blood (not recorded which). Every receptor here comes from a young woman who had recovered from COVID-19.

The chain carries TRBV27 and TRBJ2-5; the match to TRBD2 covers 7 bases. Germline loops: CDR1 MNHEY, CDR2 SMNVEV (reference sequence). This CDR3 contains 15 residues. Trimming cost V 5 bases and J 7 bases; bases outside gene matches: 13. DNA for the CDR3: TGTGCCAGCAGTCCCTTAGGACTAGAGATGGGGACCCAGTACTTC. Encoded protein: CASSPLGLEMGTQYF.

The rearrangement joins TRBV7-2 to TRBJ2-1; 7 bases are shared with TRBD2. CDR1 SGHTA and CDR2 FQGNSA come from the germline V gene. V shed 6 bases and J 3 bases; nucleotides not matched to a gene: 11. CDR3 size: 16 residues. The CDR3 DNA is TGTGCCAGCAGACCAAACGGGGCTAGCGGCTACAATGAGCAGTTCTTC. Translated: CASRPNGASGYNEQFF.

This sequence joins TRBV25-1 and TRBJ1-2; 8 bases agree with TRBD1. Germline CDR1 reads MGHDK; CDR2 reads SYGVNS. Unmatched junction bases numbered 4, after V lost 5 bases and J lost 5 bases. This CDR3 is built from 13 residues. CDR3 loop: CASSYQGAYGYTF. The CDR3 DNA follows: TGTGCCAGCAGTTACCAGGGGGCTTATGGCTACACCTTC.

The chain uses TRBV6-5 and TRBJ1-3, with 7 nucleotides matching TRBD1. V dropped 5 bases and J dropped 3; count of bases not matched to a gene: 4. This CDR3 is built from 14 residues. Germline-derived CDR1 and CDR2 are MNHEY and SVGAGI. The CDR3 loop reads CASSRRDSGNTIYF. CDR3 bases: TGTGCCAGCAGTCGCCGGGACAGTGGAAACACCATATATTTT.

The chain carries TRBV6-5 and TRBJ2-3; a possible D gene is TRBD2 (5 bases). This CDR3 comprises 13 residues. Germline V lookup: CDR1 MNHEY, CDR2 SVGAGI. V was cut by 6 bases and J by 10 bases, with 17 bases left in between. DNA for the CDR3: TGTGCCAGCAGACCAGACGGAGGAGGTGCGCAGTATTTT. It yields the protein CASRPDGGGAQYF.

The rearrangement uses TRBV6-1 and TRBJ1-5, with D possibly being TRBD1 (5 bases). This CDR3 contains 15 residues. Trimming took 3 bases from V and 4 from J, leaving 13 bases between them. Germline-derived CDR1 and CDR2 are MNHNS and SASEGT. CDR3 DNA: TGTGCCAGCAGTGAGATAGGGGAAGGGAATCAGCCCCAGCATTTT. It codes for CASSEIGEGNQPQHF.

This clone was seen a few times. The J gene is TRBJ2-7, the V gene TRBV6-5, with 9 bases that match TRBD1. Per the germline V gene, CDR1 is MNHEY and CDR2 is SVGAGI. This CDR3 region has 14 residues. Trimming took 7 bases from V and 4 from J; bases not matched to a gene: 8. CDR3 coding DNA: TGTGCCAGCACAACCGGGACAGGGTTATACGAGCAGTACTTC. Translating it yields CASTTGTGLYEQYF.

The genes are TRBV6-5 and TRBJ1-2, with D possibly matching TRBD1 (6 bases). The CDR3 spans 12 residues. Germline V gene sequence: CDR1 MNHEY, CDR2 SVGAGI. The CDR3 spells CATGTSHEGYTF. CDR3 DNA: TGTGCGACCGGGACATCCCACGAAGGCTACACCTTC.

This chain links TRBV19 with TRBJ1-5; D is uncertain. Trimming removed 3 bases from V and 2 bases from J, with 8 bases in between. The CDR3 length is 14 residues. The germline V gene has CDR1 LNHDA and CDR2 SQIVND (reference sequence). In nucleotides, the CDR3 is TGTGCCAGTAGTATCGTCGGTCGCAATCAGCCCCAGCATTTT. It is translated as CASSIVGRNQPQHF.

This clone has only one observation. Written as DNA, the CDR3 is TGTGCCAGCAGTTTTTTAAACACTCAAACAGTGCCCCAGCATTTT. Amino acids: CASSFLNTQTVPQHF. This rearrangement joins TRBV28 to TRBJ1-5; D call uncertain. Deletions cut 3 bases from V and 9 bases from J, with 18 bases between. The germline V gene has CDR1 MDHEN and CDR2 SYDVKM. This CDR3 is 15 amino acids long.

This chain joins TRBV11-2 and TRBJ2-5; 7 bases fit TRBD2. The CDR3 contains 16 residues. V shed 1 base and J 2 bases; nucleotides not matched to a gene: 7. Per germline, CDR1 SGHAT and CDR2 FQNNGV. Here the CDR3 reads CASSLAPSSGQETQYF. The CDR3, as DNA: TGTGCCAGCAGCTTAGCCCCATCTAGCGGTCAAGAGACCCAGTACTTC.

The rearrangement uses TRBV7-9 and TRBJ2-7; 7 bases fit TRBD1. CDR1 SEHNR and CDR2 FQNEAQ come from the germline V gene (reference sequence). The CDR3 contains 16 residues. V was pared by 0 bases and J by 0 bases, with 5 bases of the junction left unmatched. CDR3 region: CASSLASAGGSYEQYF. As DNA, the CDR3 is TGTGCCAGCAGCTTAGCGTCGGCAGGGGGCTCCTACGAGCAGTACTTC.

This chain connects TRBV29-1 to TRBJ2-2, with 9 bases aligning to TRBD2. Germline assignment: CDR1 SQVTM and CDR2 ANQGSEA. The CDR3 spans 17 residues. Trimming at V came to 7 bases and at J to 5 bases, leaving 17 bases not matched to a gene. Written as DNA, the CDR3 is TGCAGCGCCCGGGCCCTAGCGGGAACCGCGGGTACCGGGGAGCTGTTTTTT. Its protein product is CSARALAGTAGTGELFF.

V is TRBV28 and J is TRBJ2-4; perhaps TRBD2 as D (6 bases). V gave up 5 bases and J gave up 0 bases, with 17 bases separating them. The germline V gene encodes CDR1 MDHEN and CDR2 SYDVKM. The CDR3 has 17 residues. DNA of the CDR3: TGTGCCAGCAGTCGGACCGGGACTCTACTAGCCAAAAACATTCAGTACTTC. Protein product: CASSRTGTLLAKNIQYF.

J is TRBJ2-2 and V is TRBV6-4; TRBD2 agrees at 9 bases. Trimming took 4 bases from V and 5 from J; bases not matched to a gene: 2. The CDR3 consists of 14 residues. In germline, CDR1 is MRHNA, CDR2 SNTAGT. CDR3 sequence reads: CASSASGETGELFF. CDR3 nucleotide sequence: TGTGCCAGCAGTGCTAGCGGGGAGACCGGGGAGCTGTTTTTT.

V usage is TRBV28 and J usage is TRBJ1-2, with D possibly matching TRBD1 (5 bases). Trimming pared 2 bases from V and 7 bases from J, leaving 14 bases between. Germline CDR1 MDHEN, CDR2 SYDVKM. The CDR3 runs to 14 residues. CDR3 sequence: CASSLDQGRPGYTF. Written as DNA, the CDR3 is TGTGCCAGCAGTTTAGACCAGGGCAGGCCTGGCTACACCTTC.

This chain joins TRBV7-9 and TRBJ2-1; D unclear. V was clipped by 2 bases and J by 8 bases, with 7 bases between them. The germline V gene encodes CDR1 SEHNR and CDR2 FQNEAQ (reference sequence). CDR3 length: 12 amino acids. This chain's CDR3 is CASSLIRDEQFF. CDR3 DNA: TGTGCCAGCAGCTTAATCCGGGATGAGCAGTTCTTC.

The chain is built from TRBV5-5 and TRBJ2-7; 7 bases agree with TRBD2. The CDR3 extends over 16 amino acids. Germline loops: CDR1 SGHKS, CDR2 YYEKEE (reference sequence). V gave up 5 bases and J gave up 3 bases; unmatched junction bases: 14. CDR3 coding DNA: TGTGCCAGCAGGAGTAAAAGCGGGATGGACTACTACGAGCAGTACTTC. This translates into CASRSKSGMDYYEQYF. The full variable domain, completed using reference TRBV5-5 and TRBJ2-7, is DAGVTQSPTHLIKTRGQQVTLRCSPISGHKSVSWYQQVLGQGPQFIFQYYEKEERGRGNFPDRFSARQFPNYSSELNVNALLLGDSALYLCASRSKSGMDYYEQYFGPGTRLTVT.

The CDR3 DNA follows: TGTGCCAGCAGCTCGGCACACAGCTCCTACAATGAGCAGTTCTTC. Translating gives CASSSAHSSYNEQFF. This chain joins TRBV7-8 and TRBJ2-1; D remains unclear. This CDR3 is 15 amino acids long. V lost 4 bases, J lost 0 bases, and 10 bases lay in between. Germline-derived CDR1 and CDR2 are SGHVS and FQNEAQ.

The J gene is TRBJ2-3, the V gene TRBV3-1 (or the pseudogene TRBV3-2); 7 nucleotides agree with TRBD2. The germline gives CDR1 LGHDT, CDR2 YNNKEL (reference sequence). J lost 3 bases, V lost 0 bases, and 6 bases had no gene match. The CDR3 is 16 residues long. The CDR3 region has the DNA TGTGCCAGCAGCCAAGAAGGCTCGGGGGGAACAGATACGCAGTATTTT. Protein: CASSQEGSGGTDTQYF.

There are a few counts of this clone. This sequence joins TRBV10-3 and TRBJ1-1; 8 nucleotides align to TRBD1. CDR1 is ENHRY, CDR2 SYGVKD, per germline. After removal of 7 bases from V and 3 bases from J, the junction contained 7 bases not matched to a gene. The CDR3 has 14 residues. CDR3 coding DNA: TGTGCCATCATCCGAGGACAGGGCGACACTGAAGCTTTCTTT. This encodes CAIIRGQGDTEAFF.

This clone was observed once. The chain uses TRBV19 and TRBJ1-2, with 7 nucleotides matching TRBD1. The ends lost 5 bases at V and 4 bases at J; junction bases unmatched: 16. CDR3 length: 17 amino acids. Germline V gives CDR1 LNHDA, CDR2 SQIVND (reference sequence). The CDR3 DNA follows: TGTGCCAGTAGTGGACCTCAAACCGACAGGGAGCTCTATGGCTACACCTTC. Its translation is CASSGPQTDRELYGYTF.

The V gene is TRBV27, the J gene TRBJ2-2; D remains unclear. V lost 7 bases and J lost 4, with 19 bases in between. The CDR3 has 16 amino acids. Germline V lookup: CDR1 MNHEY, CDR2 SMNVEV (reference sequence). The CDR3 loop reads CASMARIQLSTGELFF. The CDR3 DNA sequence: TGTGCCAGCATGGCCCGCATCCAGTTGTCCACCGGGGAGCTGTTTTTT.

The chain uses TRBV28 and TRBJ2-7; 7 bases line up with TRBD2. The V and J ends lost 3 bases and 2 bases, in that order; junction bases with no gene match: 16. The CDR3 covers 18 residues. CDR1 is MDHEN and CDR2 is SYDVKM in the germline V gene. The CDR3 sequence: CASSFSGGGRAGTYEQYF. The CDR3 DNA is TGTGCCAGCAGTTTTTCGGGGGGAGGCAGGGCTGGGACCTACGAGCAGTACTTC.

The sample holds a few counts of this clone. The chain couples TRBV5-8 to TRBJ1-4; 7 bases are shared with TRBD1. In germline, CDR1 is SGHTS, CDR2 YDEGEE. Trimming removed 3 bases from V and 5 bases from J; junction bases left unmatched: 10. CDR3 length: 16 amino acids. CDR3 coding DNA: TGTGCCAGCAGCTCTACCGGACAGGCCTTAAATGAAAAACTGTTTTTT. Protein: CASSSTGQALNEKLFF.

This rearrangement joins TRBV13 to TRBJ2-5; maybe TRBD1 (5 bases). The length of the CDR3 is 13 residues. The V end lost 6 bases, the J end lost 2 bases, and 10 bases lay between the germline ends. The germline V gene encodes CDR1 PRHDT and CDR2 FYEKMQ (reference sequence). In DNA form, the CDR3 reads TGTGCCAGCAGTAGACAGCTACAAGAGACCCAGTACTTC. Its protein product is CASSRQLQETQYF.

This chain uses TRBV5-6 with TRBJ1-3; the D gene is possibly TRBD1 (5 bases). There are 16 residues in the CDR3. Germline assignment: CDR1 SGHDT and CDR2 YYEEEE. Trimming removed 2 bases from V and 0 bases from J, with 12 bases in between. In DNA, the CDR3 is TGTGCCAGCAGCTTCCAGGGCTCCTCCTCTGGAAACACCATATATTTT. Translation: CASSFQGSSSGNTIYF.

The rearrangement links TRBV28 to TRBJ1-3; D perhaps matches TRBD1 (6 bases). V lost 5 bases and J 3 bases, leaving 11 bases between the germline ends. The CDR3 sequence is 14 residues long. Germline-derived CDR1 and CDR2 are MDHEN and SYDVKM. CDR3: CASSPTGYGNTIYF. CDR3 DNA: TGTGCCAGCAGTCCCACAGGGTATGGAAACACCATATATTTT.

The genes are TRBV9 and TRBJ1-1; D remains ambiguous. The V end lost 1 base, the J end lost 10 bases, and 11 bases lay between the germline ends. Germline V gene lookup returns CDR1 SGDLS and CDR2 YYNGEE. This CDR3 region has 12 residues. The CDR3, as DNA: TGTGCCAGCAGCGTAAACGGCGGTGGAGCTTTCTTT. As protein: CASSVNGGGAFF.